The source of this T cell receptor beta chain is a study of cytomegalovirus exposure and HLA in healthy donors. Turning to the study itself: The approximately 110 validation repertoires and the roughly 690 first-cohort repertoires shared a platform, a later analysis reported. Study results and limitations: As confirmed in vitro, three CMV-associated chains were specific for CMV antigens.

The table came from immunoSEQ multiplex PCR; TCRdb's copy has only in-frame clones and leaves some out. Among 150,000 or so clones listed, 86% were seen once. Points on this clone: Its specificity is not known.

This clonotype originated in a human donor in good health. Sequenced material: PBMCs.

CDR3 in DNA: TGTGCCAGCAGCTCGACAGGCCTCTCCTACAATGAGCAGTTCTTC. Translating it yields CASSSTGLSYNEQFF. The gene calls are TRBV6-1 and TRBJ2-1, with D tentatively TRBD1 (6 bases). Trimming stripped 6 bases from V and 0 bases from J, with 12 bases between. The CDR3 runs to 15 residues. Germline CDR1 and CDR2: MNHNS and SASEGT.